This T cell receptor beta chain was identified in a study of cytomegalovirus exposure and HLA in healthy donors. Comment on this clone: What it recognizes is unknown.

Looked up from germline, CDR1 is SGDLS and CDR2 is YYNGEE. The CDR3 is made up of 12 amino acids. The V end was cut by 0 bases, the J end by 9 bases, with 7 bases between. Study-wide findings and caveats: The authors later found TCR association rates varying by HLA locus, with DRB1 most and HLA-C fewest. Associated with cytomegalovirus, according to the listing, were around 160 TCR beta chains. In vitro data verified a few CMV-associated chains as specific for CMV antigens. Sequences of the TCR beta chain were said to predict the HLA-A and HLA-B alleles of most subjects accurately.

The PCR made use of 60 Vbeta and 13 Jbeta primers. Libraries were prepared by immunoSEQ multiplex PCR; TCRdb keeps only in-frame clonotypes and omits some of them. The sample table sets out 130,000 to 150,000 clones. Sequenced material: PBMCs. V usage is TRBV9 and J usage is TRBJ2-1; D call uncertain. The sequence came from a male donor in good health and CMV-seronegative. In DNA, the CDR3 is TGTGCCAGCAGCGTAGGGCGGAGTGAGCAGTTCTTC. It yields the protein CASSVGRSEQFF. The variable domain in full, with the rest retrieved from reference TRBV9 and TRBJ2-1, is DSGVTQTPKHLITATGQRVTLRCSPRSGDLSVYWYQQSLDQGLQFLIQYYNGEERAKGNILERFSAQQFPDLHSELNLSSLELGDSALYFCASSVGRSEQFFGPGTRLTVL.